A single sample gave rise to the 4 T cell receptor beta chains below, sequenced in a study of shared clonotypes between healthy human individuals. Method: immunoSEQ multiplex PCR; TCRdb's copy keeps in-frame clones and lacks some. The sample carries 730,000 or so clones, roughly 70% recorded once. Material for sequencing was memory CD4+ T cells sorted from blood. As for subset: CD45RA-negative fraction. These receptors were taken from a woman in her 30s in good health.

The genes are TRBV6-1 and TRBJ1-3; D is unclear. Germline V gene lookup returns CDR1 MNHNS and CDR2 SASEGT. The germline V and J ends were trimmed by 5 bases and 0 bases, with 11 bases remaining between them. The CDR3 spans 15 residues. In DNA form, the CDR3 reads TGTGCCAGCAGTTTTTTCCAGAGCTCTGGAAACACCATATATTTT. It codes for CASSFFQSSGNTIYF.

The rearrangement uses TRBV7-9 and TRBJ1-5, with no clear D. The length of the CDR3 is 13 residues. From germline, CDR1 is SEHNR and CDR2 FQNEAQ (reference sequence). The ends were cut back, 1 base at V and 9 bases at J, with 10 bases in the middle. The DNA of the CDR3 is TGTGCCAGCAGCTTAGGACAAGTATGGCCCCAGCATTTT. Translating gives CASSLGQVWPQHF.

The chain recombines TRBV7-3 with TRBJ1-1; the match to TRBD1 covers 10 bases. The length of the CDR3 is 16 residues. V lost 4 bases to trimming and J lost 2 bases; unmatched junction nucleotides: 7. Per germline, CDR1 SGHTA and CDR2 FQGTGA. DNA for the CDR3: TGTGCCAGCAGCTGGAGGGACAGGGGACTCAACACTGAAGCTTTCTTT. As protein: CASSWRDRGLNTEAFF.

The table lists this clone with many counts. The sample contains more than one DNA sequence encoding this CDR3. The chain uses TRBV20-1 and TRBJ1-1; D is unresolved. The CDR3 spans 11 residues. From germline, CDR1 is DFQATT and CDR2 SNEGSKA (reference sequence). The V gene lost 5 bases and the J gene lost 3 bases, with 7 bases spanning the gap. The CDR3 DNA sequence: TGCAGTGCTCGCGGATACACTGAAGCTTTCTTT. It translates to CSARGYTEAFF.